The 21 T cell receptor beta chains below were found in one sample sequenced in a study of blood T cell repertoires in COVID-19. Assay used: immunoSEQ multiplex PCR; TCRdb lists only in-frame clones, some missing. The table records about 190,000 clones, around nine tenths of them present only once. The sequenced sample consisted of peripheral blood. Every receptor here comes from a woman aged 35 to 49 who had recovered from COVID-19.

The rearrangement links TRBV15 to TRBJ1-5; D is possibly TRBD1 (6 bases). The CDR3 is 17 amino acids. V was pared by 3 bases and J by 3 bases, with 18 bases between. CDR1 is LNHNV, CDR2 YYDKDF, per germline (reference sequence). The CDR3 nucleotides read TGTGCCACCAGCAGGTACGGGTCAGGGGTTGACAATCAGCCCCAGCATTTT. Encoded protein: CATSRYGSGVDNQPQHF. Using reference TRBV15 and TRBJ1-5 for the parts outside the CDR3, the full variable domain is DAMVIQNPRYQVTQFGKPVTLSCSQTLNHNVMYWYQQKSSQAPKLLFHYYDKDFNNEADTPDNFQSRRPNTSFCFLDIRSPGLGDTAMYLCATSRYGSGVDNQPQHFGDGTRLSIL.

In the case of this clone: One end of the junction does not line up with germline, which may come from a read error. As DNA, the CDR3 is TGTGCCCGCAGGAGGCGGGGGGGCGCTAACACCGGGGAGCTGTTTTTT. It specifies CARRRRGGANTGELFF. This chain connects TRBV2 to TRBJ2-2, with TRBD2 matching 9 bases. The CDR3 contains 16 residues. From germline, CDR1 is SNHLY and CDR2 FYNNEI.

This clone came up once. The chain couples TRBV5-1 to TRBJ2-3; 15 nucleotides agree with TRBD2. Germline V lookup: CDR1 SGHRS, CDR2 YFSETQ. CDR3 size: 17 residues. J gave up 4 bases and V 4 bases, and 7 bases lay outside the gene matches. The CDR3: CASSPHGLAGGADTQYF. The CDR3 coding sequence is TGCGCCAGCAGCCCACACGGACTAGCGGGAGGGGCAGATACGCAGTATTTT. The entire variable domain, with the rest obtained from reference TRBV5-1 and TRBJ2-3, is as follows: KAGVTQTPRYLIKTRGQQVTLSCSPISGHRSVSWYQQTPGQGLQFLFEYFSETQRNKGNFPGRFSGRQFSNSRSEMNVSTLELGDSALYLCASSPHGLAGGADTQYFGPGTRLTVL.

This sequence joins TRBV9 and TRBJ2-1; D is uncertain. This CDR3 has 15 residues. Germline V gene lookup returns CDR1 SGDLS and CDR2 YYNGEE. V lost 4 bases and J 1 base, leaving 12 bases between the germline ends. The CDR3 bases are TGTGCCAGCAGCTTGACCGACACATCCTACAATGAGCAGTTCTTC. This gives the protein CASSLTDTSYNEQFF.

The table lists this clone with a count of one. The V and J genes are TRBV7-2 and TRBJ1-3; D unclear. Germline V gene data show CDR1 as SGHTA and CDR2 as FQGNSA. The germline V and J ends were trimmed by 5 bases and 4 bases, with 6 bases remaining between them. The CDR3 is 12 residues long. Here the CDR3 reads CASSPRGNTIYF. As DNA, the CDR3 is TGTGCCAGCAGCCCTCGGGGAAACACCATATATTTT. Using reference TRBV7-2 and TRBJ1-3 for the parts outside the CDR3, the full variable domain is GAGVSQSPSNKVTEKGKDVELRCDPISGHTALYWYRQSLGQGLEFLIYFQGNSAPDKSGLPSDRFSAERTGGSVSTLTIQRTQQEDSAVYLCASSPRGNTIYFGEGSWLTVV.

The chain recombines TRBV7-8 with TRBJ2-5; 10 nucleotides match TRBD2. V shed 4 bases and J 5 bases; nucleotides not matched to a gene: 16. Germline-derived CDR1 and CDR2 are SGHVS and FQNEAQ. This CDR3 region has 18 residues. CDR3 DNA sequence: TGTGCCAGCAGCTCTACCTCTGGGGTAGCGGGAGGTGTGGAGACCCAGTACTTC. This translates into CASSSTSGVAGGVETQYF.

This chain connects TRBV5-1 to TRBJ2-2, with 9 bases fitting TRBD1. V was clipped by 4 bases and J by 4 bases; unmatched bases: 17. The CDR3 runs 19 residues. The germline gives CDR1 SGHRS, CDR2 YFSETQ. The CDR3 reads CASSQPDRGIVQGTGELFF. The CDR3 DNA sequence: TGCGCCAGCAGCCAACCCGACAGGGGGATTGTACAGGGCACCGGGGAGCTGTTTTTT.

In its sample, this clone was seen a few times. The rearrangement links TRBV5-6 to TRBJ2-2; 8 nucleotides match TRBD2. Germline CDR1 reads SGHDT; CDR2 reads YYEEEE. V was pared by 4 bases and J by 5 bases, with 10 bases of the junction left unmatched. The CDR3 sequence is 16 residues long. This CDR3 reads CASSLRTSSQTGELFF. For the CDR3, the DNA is TGTGCCAGCAGCCTACGGACTAGCTCCCAGACCGGGGAGCTGTTTTTT.

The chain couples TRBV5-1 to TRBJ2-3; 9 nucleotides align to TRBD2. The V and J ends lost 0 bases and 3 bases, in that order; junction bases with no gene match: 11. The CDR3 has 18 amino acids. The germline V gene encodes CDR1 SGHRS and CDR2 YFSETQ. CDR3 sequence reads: CASSLDGARSGRTDTQYF. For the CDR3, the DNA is TGCGCCAGCAGCTTGGACGGGGCGCGTAGCGGGAGAACAGATACGCAGTATTTT. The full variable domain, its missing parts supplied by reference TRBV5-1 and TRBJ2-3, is KAGVTQTPRYLIKTRGQQVTLSCSPISGHRSVSWYQQTPGQGLQFLFEYFSETQRNKGNFPGRFSGRQFSNSRSEMNVSTLELGDSALYLCASSLDGARSGRTDTQYFGPGTRLTVL.

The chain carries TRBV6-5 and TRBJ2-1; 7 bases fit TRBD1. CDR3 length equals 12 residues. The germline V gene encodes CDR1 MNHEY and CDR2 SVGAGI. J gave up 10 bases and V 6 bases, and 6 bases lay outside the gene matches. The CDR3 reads CASSPSRGEQFF. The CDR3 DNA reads TGTGCCAGCAGCCCCTCCAGGGGGGAGCAGTTCTTC.

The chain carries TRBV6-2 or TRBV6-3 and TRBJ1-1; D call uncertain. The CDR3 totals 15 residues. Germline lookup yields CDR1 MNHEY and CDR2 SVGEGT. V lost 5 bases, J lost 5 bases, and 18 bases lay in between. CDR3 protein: CASSHNPGGWTEAFF. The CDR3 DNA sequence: TGTGCCAGCAGTCATAATCCCGGAGGATGGACTGAAGCTTTCTTT.

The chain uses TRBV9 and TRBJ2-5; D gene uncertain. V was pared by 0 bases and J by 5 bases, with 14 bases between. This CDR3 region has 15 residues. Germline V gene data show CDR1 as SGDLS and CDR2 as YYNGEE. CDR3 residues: CASSVGLGALETQYF. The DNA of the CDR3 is TGTGCCAGCAGCGTAGGTCTCGGAGCTTTGGAGACCCAGTACTTC.

CDR3 amino acids: CASSLGTSGTEQYF. DNA of the CDR3: TGCGCCAGCAGCTTAGGGACTAGCGGGACCGAGCAGTACTTC. The chain carries TRBV5-1 and TRBJ2-7, with 13 positions matching TRBD2. In germline, CDR1 is SGHRS, CDR2 YFSETQ. CDR3 size: 14 residues. V lost 2 bases, J lost 6 bases, and 2 bases stayed unmatched.

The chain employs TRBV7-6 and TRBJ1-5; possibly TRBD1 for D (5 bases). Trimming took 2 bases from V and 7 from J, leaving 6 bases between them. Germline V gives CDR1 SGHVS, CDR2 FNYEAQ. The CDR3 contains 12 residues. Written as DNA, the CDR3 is TGTGCCAGCAGCTTACAGGGACAGCCCCAGCATTTT. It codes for CASSLQGQPQHF.

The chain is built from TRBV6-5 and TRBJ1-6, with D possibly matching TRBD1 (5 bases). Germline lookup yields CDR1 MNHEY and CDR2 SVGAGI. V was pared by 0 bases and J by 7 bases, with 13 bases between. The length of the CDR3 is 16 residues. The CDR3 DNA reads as TGTGCCAGCAGTTACTCTCTGCCAGGGCGGAATTCACCCCTCCACTTT. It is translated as CASSYSLPGRNSPLHF.

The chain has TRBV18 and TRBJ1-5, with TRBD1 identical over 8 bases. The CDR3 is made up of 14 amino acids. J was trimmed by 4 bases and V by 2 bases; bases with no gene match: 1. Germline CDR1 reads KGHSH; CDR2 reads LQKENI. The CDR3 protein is CASSPGTGNQPQHF. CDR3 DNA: TGTGCCAGCTCACCAGGGACAGGAAATCAGCCCCAGCATTTT.

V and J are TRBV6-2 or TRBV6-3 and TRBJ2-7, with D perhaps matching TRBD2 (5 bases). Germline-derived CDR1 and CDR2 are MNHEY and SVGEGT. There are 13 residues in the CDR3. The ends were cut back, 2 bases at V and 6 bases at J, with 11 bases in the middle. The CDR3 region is CASSYNGRSEQYF. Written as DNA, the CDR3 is TGTGCCAGCAGTTACAATGGGAGAAGCGAGCAGTACTTC.

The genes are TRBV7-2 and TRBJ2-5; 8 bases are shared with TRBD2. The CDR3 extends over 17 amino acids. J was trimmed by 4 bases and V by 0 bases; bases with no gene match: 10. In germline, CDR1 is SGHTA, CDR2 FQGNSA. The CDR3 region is CASSLARGAGVGETQYF. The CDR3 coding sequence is TGTGCCAGCAGCTTAGCGCGTGGAGCGGGAGTGGGAGAGACCCAGTACTTC.

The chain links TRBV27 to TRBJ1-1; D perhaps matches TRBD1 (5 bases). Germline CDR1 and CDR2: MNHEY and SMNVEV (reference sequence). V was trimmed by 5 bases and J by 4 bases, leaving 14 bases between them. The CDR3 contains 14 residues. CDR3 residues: CASSKDQGFTEAFF. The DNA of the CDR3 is TGTGCCAGCAGTAAGGACCAGGGTTTCACTGAAGCTTTCTTT.

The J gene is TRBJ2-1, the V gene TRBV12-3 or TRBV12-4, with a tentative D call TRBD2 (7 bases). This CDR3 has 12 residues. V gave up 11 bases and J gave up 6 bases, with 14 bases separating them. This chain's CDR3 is CADRTSSNEQFF. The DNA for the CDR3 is TGTGCCGACAGGACTAGTTCCAATGAGCAGTTCTTC.

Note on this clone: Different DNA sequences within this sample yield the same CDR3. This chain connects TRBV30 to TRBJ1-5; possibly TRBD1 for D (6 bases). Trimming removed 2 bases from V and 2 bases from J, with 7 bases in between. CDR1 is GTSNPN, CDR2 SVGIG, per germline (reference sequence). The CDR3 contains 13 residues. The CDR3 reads CAWSKGGNQPQHF. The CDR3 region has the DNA TGTGCCTGGAGTAAGGGGGGCAATCAGCCCCAGCATTTT. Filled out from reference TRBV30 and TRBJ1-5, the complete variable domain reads SQTIHQWPATLVQPVGSPLSLECTVEGTSNPNLYWYRQAAGRGLQLLFYSVGIGQISSEVPQNLSASRPQDRQFILSSKKLLLSDSGFYLCAWSKGGNQPQHFGDGTRLSIL.